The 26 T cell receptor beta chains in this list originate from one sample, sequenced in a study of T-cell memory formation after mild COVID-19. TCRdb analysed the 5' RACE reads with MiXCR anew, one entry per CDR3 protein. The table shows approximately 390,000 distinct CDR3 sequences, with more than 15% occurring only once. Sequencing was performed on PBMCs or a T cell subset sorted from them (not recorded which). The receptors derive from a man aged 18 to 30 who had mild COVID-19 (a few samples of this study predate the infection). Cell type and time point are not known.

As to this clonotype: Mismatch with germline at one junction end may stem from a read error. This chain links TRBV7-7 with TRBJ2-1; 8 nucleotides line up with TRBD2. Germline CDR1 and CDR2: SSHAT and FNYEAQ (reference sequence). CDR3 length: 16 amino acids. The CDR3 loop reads CASSLRGGLPYNEQFF. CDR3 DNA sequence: TGTGCTAGCAGCTTACGGGGGGGCCTCCCCTACAATGAGCAGTTCTTC.

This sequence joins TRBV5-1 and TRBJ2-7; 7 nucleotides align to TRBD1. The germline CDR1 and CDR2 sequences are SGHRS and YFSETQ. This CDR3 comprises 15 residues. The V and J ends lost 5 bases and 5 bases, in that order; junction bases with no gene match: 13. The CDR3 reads CASRSPGTVNDEQYF. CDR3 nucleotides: TGCGCCAGCAGAAGTCCCGGGACAGTAAACGACGAGCAGTACTTC.

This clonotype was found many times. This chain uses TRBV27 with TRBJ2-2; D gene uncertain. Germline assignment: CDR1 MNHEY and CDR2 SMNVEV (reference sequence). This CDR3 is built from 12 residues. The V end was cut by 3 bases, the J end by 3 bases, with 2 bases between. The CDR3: CASSFYTGELFF. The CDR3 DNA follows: TGTGCCAGCAGTTTCTACACCGGGGAGCTGTTTTTT.

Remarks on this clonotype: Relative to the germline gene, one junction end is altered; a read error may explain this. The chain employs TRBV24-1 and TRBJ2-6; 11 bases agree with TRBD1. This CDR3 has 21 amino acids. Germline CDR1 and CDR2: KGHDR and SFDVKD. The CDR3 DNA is TGTGCCACCAGTGATTTGCTGTTAAAGGACAGGGGGCAAGGAGGGGCAAACGTCCTGACTTTC. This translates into CATSDLLLKDRGQGGANVLTF.

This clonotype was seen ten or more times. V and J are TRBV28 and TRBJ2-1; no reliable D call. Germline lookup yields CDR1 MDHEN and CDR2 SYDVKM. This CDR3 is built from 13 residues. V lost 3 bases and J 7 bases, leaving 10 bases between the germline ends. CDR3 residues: CASSLTVTNEQFF. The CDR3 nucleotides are TGTGCCAGCAGTTTGACGGTTACGAATGAGCAGTTCTTC.

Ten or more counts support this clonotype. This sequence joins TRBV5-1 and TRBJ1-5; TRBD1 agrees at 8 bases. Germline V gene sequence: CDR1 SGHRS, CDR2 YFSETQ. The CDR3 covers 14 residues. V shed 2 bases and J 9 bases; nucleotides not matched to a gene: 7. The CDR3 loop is CASSLLQGGRPQHF. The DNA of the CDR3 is TGCGCCAGCAGCTTATTACAGGGGGGGAGGCCCCAGCATTTT.

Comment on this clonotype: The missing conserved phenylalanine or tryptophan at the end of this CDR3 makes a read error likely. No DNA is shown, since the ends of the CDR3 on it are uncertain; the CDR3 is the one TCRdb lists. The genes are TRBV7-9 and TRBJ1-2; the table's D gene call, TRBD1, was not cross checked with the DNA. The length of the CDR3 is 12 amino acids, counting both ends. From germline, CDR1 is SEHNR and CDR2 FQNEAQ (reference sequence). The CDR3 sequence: CASSFARDSEIV.

CDR3 sequence reads: CASSATSVSLGKQFF. Here the CDR3 DNA reads TGTGCCAGCAGCGCGACTAGCGTATCATTGGGGAAGCAGTTCTTC. The chain is built from TRBV7-2 and TRBJ2-1, with 8 bases aligning to TRBD2. Trimming at V came to 5 bases and at J to 11 bases, leaving 14 bases not matched to a gene. Germline CDR1 reads SGHTA; CDR2 reads FQGNSA. The CDR3 sequence is 15 residues long.

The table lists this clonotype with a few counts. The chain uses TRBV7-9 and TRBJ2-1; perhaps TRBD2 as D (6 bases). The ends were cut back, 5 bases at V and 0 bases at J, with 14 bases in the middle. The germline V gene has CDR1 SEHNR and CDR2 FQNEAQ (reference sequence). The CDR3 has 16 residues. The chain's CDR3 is CASSPVGTRSYNEQFF. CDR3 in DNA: TGTGCCAGCAGCCCCGTAGGGACTCGCTCCTACAATGAGCAGTTCTTC.

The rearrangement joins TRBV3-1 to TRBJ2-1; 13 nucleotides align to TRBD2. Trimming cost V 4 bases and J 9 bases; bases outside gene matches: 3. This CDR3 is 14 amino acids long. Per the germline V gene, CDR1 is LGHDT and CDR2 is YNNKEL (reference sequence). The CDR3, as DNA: TGTGCCAGCAGCCTGGGACTAGCGGGACCTGAGCAGTTCTTC. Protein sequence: CASSLGLAGPEQFF.

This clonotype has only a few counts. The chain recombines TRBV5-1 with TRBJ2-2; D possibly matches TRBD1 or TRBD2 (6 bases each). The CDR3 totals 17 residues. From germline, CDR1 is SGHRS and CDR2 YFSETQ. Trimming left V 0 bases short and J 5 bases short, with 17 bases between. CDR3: CASSLGGGDTMTGELFF. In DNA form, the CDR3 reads TGCGCCAGCAGCTTGGGTGGAGGGGACACCATGACCGGGGAGCTGTTTTTT.

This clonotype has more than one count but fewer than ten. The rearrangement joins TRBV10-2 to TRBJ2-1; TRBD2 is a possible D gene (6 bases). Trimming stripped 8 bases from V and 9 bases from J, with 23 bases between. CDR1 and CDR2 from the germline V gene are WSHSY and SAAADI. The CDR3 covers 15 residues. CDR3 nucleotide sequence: TGCGCCAGCCAACGGGGGACGGCTCGAAGTCGTGAGCAGTTCTTC. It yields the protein CASQRGTARSREQFF.

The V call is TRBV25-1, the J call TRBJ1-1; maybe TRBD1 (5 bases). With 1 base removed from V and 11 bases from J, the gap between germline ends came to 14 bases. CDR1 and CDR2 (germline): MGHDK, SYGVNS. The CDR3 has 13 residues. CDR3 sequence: CASSELGSEGAFF. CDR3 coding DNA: TGTGCCAGCAGTGAATTAGGCTCCGAGGGGGCTTTCTTT.

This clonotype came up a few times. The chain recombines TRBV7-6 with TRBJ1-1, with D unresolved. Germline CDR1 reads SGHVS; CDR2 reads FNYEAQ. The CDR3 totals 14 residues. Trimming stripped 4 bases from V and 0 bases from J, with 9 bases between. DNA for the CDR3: TGTGCCAGCAGCTCGGCGGGTTTGAACACTGAAGCTTTCTTT. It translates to CASSSAGLNTEAFF. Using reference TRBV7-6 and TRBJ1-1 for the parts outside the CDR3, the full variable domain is GAGVSQSPRYKVTKRGQDVALRCDPISGHVSLYWYRQALGQGPEFLTYFNYEAQQDKSGLPNDRFSAERPEGSISTLTIQRTEQRDSAMYRCASSSAGLNTEAFFGQGTRLTVV.

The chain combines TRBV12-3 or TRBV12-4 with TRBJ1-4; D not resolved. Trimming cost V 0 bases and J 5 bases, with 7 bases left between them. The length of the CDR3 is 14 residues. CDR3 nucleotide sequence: TGTGCCAGCAGTTTAGCCCGGCTGAATGAAAAACTGTTTTTT. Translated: CASSLARLNEKLFF.

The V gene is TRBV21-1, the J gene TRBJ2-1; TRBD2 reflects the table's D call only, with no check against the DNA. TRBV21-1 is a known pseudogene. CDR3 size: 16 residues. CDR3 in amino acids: CASSKWGLSSYNEQFF. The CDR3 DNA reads TGTGCCAGCAGCAAATGGGGACTTAGCTCCTACAATGAGCAGTTCTTC.

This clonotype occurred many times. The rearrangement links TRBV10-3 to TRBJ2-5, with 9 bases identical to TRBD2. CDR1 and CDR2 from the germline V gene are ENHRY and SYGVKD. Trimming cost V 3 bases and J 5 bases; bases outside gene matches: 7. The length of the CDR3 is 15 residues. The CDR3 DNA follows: TGTGCCATCAGTGAAGGCGGGGGGGCCCGTGAGACCCAGTACTTC. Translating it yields CAISEGGGARETQYF.

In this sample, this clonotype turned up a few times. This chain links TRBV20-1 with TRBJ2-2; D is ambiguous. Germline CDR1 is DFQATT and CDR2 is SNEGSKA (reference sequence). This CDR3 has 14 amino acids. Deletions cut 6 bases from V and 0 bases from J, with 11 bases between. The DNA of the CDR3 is TGCAGTGCCCGCAACTGGGCGAACACCGGGGAGCTGTTTTTT. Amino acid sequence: CSARNWANTGELFF.

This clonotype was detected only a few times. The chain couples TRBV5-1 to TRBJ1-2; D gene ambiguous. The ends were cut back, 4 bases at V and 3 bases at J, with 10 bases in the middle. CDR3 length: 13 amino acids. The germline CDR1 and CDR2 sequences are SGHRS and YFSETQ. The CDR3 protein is CASSAGYDYGYTF. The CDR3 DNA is TGCGCCAGCAGCGCGGGCTACGACTATGGCTACACCTTC.

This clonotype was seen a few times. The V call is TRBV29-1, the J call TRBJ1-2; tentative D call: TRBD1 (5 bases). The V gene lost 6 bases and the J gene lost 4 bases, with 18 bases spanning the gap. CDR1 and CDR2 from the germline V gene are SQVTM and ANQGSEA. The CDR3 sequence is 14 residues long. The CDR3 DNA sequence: TGCAGCGTACTGGATACGACAGCGAGCTATGGCTACACCTTC. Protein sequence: CSVLDTTASYGYTF. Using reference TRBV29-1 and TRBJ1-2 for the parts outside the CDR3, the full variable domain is SAVISQKPSRDICQRGTSLTIQCQVDSQVTMMFWYRQQPGQSLTLIATANQGSEATYESGFVIDKFPISRPNLTFSTLTVSNMSPEDSSIYLCSVLDTTASYGYTFGSGTRLTVV.

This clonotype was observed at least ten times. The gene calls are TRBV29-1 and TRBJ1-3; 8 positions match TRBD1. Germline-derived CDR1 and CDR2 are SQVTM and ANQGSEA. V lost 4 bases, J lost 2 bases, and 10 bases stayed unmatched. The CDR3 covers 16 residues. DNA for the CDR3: TGCAGCGTTGCCAGCAGGGGGCTTGGCGCTGGAAACACCATATATTTT. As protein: CSVASRGLGAGNTIYF.

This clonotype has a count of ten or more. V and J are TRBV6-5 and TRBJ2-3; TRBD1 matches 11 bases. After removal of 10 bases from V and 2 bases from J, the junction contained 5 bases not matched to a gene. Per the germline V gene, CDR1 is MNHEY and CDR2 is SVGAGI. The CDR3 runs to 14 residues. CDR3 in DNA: TGTGCCACCGGACAGGGGGCTAACACAGATACGCAGTATTTT. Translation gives CATGQGANTDTQYF.

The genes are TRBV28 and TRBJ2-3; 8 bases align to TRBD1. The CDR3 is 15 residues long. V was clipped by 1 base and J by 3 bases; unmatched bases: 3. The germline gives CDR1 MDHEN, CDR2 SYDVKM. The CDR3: CASSLSDRATDTQYF. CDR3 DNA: TGTGCCAGCAGTTTATCGGACAGGGCTACAGATACGCAGTATTTT.

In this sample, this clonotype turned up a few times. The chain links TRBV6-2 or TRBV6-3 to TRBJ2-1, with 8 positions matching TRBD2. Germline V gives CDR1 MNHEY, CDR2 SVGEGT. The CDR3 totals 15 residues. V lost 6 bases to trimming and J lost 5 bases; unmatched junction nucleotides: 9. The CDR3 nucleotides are TGTGCCAGCAGGGTTCCGGGGGGGTATGACAATGAGCAGTTCTTC. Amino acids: CASRVPGGYDNEQFF.

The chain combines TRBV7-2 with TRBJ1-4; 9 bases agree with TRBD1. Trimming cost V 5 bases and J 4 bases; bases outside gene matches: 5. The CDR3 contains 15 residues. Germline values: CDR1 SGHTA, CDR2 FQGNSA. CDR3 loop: CASSDRGVLNEKLFF. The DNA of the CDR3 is TGTGCCAGCAGCGACAGGGGGGTACTTAATGAAAAACTGTTTTTT.

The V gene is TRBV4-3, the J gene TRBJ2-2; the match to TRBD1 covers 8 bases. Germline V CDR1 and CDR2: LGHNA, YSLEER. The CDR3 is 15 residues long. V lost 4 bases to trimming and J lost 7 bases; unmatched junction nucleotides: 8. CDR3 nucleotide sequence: TGCGCCAGCAGCCTTACAGGGGGTTATGGCGGGGAGCTGTTTTTT. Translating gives CASSLTGGYGGELFF.